Listed here are 11 T cell receptor beta chains from one sample, sequenced in a study of shared T cell receptors in the human thymus. The assay was immunoSEQ multiplex PCR, and TCRdb's table has in-frame clones only and misses some. The sample holds over 450,000 clones, about 80% seen once. The same data also went into a second study, on human thymus T cells.

What was sequenced was thymocytes. The receptors come from a boy less than two years old with a congenital heart defect.

The V call is TRBV19, the J call TRBJ2-7; no firm D call. Germline V gene sequence: CDR1 LNHDA, CDR2 SQIVND (reference sequence). CDR3 length: 11 amino acids. The V gene lost 4 bases and the J gene lost 3 bases, with 4 bases spanning the gap. The CDR3 DNA reads TGTGCCAGTAGTACCAACTACGAGCAGTACTTC. Translation gives CASSTNYEQYF. Based on the CDR3 plus reference TRBV19 and TRBJ2-7, the full variable domain is DGGITQSPKYLFRKEGQNVTLSCEQNLNHDAMYWYRQDPGQGLRLIYYSQIVNDFQKGDIAEGYSVSREKKESFPLTVTSAQKNPTAFYLCASSTNYEQYFGPGTRLTVT.

This chain links TRBV7-6 with TRBJ2-6; tentatively, D is TRBD2 (6 bases). Germline V gene sequence: CDR1 SGHVS, CDR2 FNYEAQ. The CDR3 covers 17 residues. V lost 8 bases and J lost 12, with 29 bases in between. The DNA for the CDR3 is TGTGCCAGCCCCCCTTGGGGTCGGAGCTGTGGAGGGAGCGTCCTGACTTTC. Its protein product is CASPPWGRSCGGSVLTF.

This clone was seen only a few times. The chain carries TRBV10-3 and TRBJ1-2; D gene ambiguous. Trimming stripped 6 bases from V and 4 bases from J, with 15 bases between. CDR1 ENHRY and CDR2 SYGVKD come from the germline V gene. The CDR3 consists of 14 residues. The CDR3 reads CAISRHFRCYGYTF. Written as DNA, the CDR3 is TGTGCCATCAGCAGACATTTCAGGTGCTATGGCTACACCTTC.

The gene calls are TRBV5-6 and TRBJ1-2, with D possibly being TRBD1 (6 bases). The CDR3 spans 12 residues. The V gene lost 4 bases and the J gene lost 4 bases, with 8 bases spanning the gap. Germline CDR1 SGHDT, CDR2 YYEEEE. CDR3 bases: TGTGCCAGCAGCGGGGGGGCCTATGGCTACACCTTC. It translates to CASSGGAYGYTF.

V gene TRBV7-3 combines with J gene TRBJ2-2, with a tentative D call TRBD1 (6 bases). With 5 bases removed from V and 6 bases from J, the gap between germline ends came to 10 bases. Germline CDR1 is SGHTA and CDR2 is FQGTGA. The CDR3 has 13 amino acids. This CDR3 is CASSQTGPGELFF. The CDR3 nucleotides read TGTGCCAGCAGCCAAACAGGGCCCGGGGAGCTGTTTTTT.

In this sample, this clone turned up once. The CDR3 here is CSVAQDAYEQYF. The DNA of the CDR3 is TGCAGCGTTGCACAGGACGCCTACGAGCAGTACTTC. This chain links TRBV29-1 with TRBJ2-7; D is possibly TRBD1 (5 bases). This CDR3 spans 12 amino acids. Trimming shortened V by 4 bases and J by 2 bases, and 9 bases separated the two germline ends. From germline, CDR1 is SQVTM and CDR2 ANQGSEA.

This clone was picked up one time. This sequence joins TRBV4-3 and TRBJ1-2; TRBD1 is a possible D gene (6 bases). This CDR3 has 17 residues. The germline V gene has CDR1 LGHNA and CDR2 YSLEER. V gave up 1 base and J gave up 6 bases, with 21 bases separating them. CDR3 sequence: CASSQGRADRVTHGYTF. In DNA form, the CDR3 reads TGCGCCAGCAGCCAAGGGCGAGCGGACAGAGTAACTCATGGCTACACCTTC.

This chain uses TRBV6-1 with TRBJ1-2; D call uncertain. V was shortened by 2 bases and J by 1 base, with 5 bases between the two germline ends. Germline CDR1 MNHNS, CDR2 SASEGT. The CDR3 runs 13 residues. The CDR3 DNA reads TGTGCCAGCAGTGAAAGTAGTAACTATGGCTACACCTTC. It yields the protein CASSESSNYGYTF.

The CDR3 loop is CASSQGGRRGTDTQYF. The CDR3 DNA sequence: TGTGCCAGCAGCCAAGGGGGGCGGAGAGGGACAGATACGCAGTATTTT. The chain recombines TRBV14 with TRBJ2-3, with D possibly being TRBD1 (6 bases). There are 16 residues in the CDR3. Germline assignment: CDR1 SGHDN and CDR2 FVKESK. V was pared by 1 base and J by 3 bases, with 14 bases between. The full variable domain, completed using reference TRBV14 and TRBJ2-3, is EAGVTQFPSHSVIEKGQTVTLRCDPISGHDNLYWYRRVMGKEIKFLLHFVKESKQDESGMPNNRFLAERTGGTYSTLKVQPAELEDSGVYFCASSQGGRRGTDTQYFGPGTRLTVL.

The V gene is TRBV5-1, the J gene TRBJ2-7; TRBD1 agrees at 10 bases. The CDR3 length is 15 residues. After removal of 0 bases from V and 6 bases from J, the junction contained 6 bases not matched to a gene. The germline V gene has CDR1 SGHRS and CDR2 YFSETQ. CDR3 DNA sequence: TGCGCCAGCAGCTTGGGGGACAGGGGTAAGCCCGAGCAGTACTTC. It is translated as CASSLGDRGKPEQYF.

This chain links TRBV28 with TRBJ1-1, with no clear D. The V end was cut by 3 bases, the J end by 2 bases, with 10 bases between. Looked up from germline, CDR1 is MDHEN and CDR2 is SYDVKM. This CDR3 has 14 residues. The CDR3 region has the DNA TGTGCCAGCAGTTTCCGCACAGTAAACACTGAAGCTTTCTTT. It encodes CASSFRTVNTEAFF.